The next 8 T cell receptor beta chains were all read from a single sample in a study of cytomegalovirus exposure and HLA in healthy donors. Using immunoSEQ multiplex PCR, the repertoire was profiled, and TCRdb retains in-frame clones only, with some absent. The table includes about 140,000 clones, 94% detected once. Sequencing was performed on PBMCs. The source is a man aged 18 to 29 in good health and CMV-seropositive.

The gene calls are TRBV7-9 and TRBJ2-1; D might be TRBD2 (6 bases). The CDR3 runs to 15 residues. CDR1 and CDR2 from the germline V gene are SEHNR and FQNEAQ (reference sequence). V was clipped by 5 bases and J by 12 bases, with 23 bases between them. Written as DNA, the CDR3 is TGTGCCAGCAGCGAACACGGAACGAGCGGGTTGGGGCAGTTCTTC. It codes for CASSEHGTSGLGQFF.

V usage is TRBV18 and J usage is TRBJ1-2; 7 nucleotides match TRBD1. The germline V gene encodes CDR1 KGHSH and CDR2 LQKENI. V was pared by 3 bases and J by 4 bases, with 5 bases of the junction left unmatched. The CDR3 consists of 14 residues. Written as DNA, the CDR3 is TGTGCCAGCTCACCCGGGACAGTAGGCTATGGCTACACCTTC. It yields the protein CASSPGTVGYGYTF.

The V call is TRBV11-3, the J call TRBJ2-2; 11 positions match TRBD2. The V and J ends lost 0 bases and 7 bases, in that order; junction bases with no gene match: 4. The germline CDR1 and CDR2 sequences are SGHNT and YENEEA. This CDR3 spans 16 amino acids. This chain's CDR3 is CASSLEASGRIGELFF. Here the CDR3 DNA reads TGTGCCAGCAGCTTAGAGGCTAGCGGGAGGATCGGGGAGCTGTTTTTT.

The chain joins TRBV5-4 to TRBJ2-3; 11 positions match TRBD1. J lost 5 bases, V lost 4 bases, and 9 bases had no gene match. CDR1 is SGHNT, CDR2 YYREEE, per germline (reference sequence). This CDR3 is 16 amino acids long. The CDR3 loop reads CASSRWTGGSKDTQYF. The CDR3, as DNA: TGTGCCAGCAGCCGGTGGACAGGGGGCTCGAAAGATACGCAGTATTTT.

V usage is TRBV5-1 and J usage is TRBJ1-4, with TRBD1 as a possible D gene (6 bases). This CDR3 spans 16 amino acids. Germline V gene lookup returns CDR1 SGHRS and CDR2 YFSETQ. Trimming left V 0 bases short and J 4 bases short, with 13 bases between. CDR3 DNA sequence: TGCGCCAGCAGCTTGGGTCTGGGGGCCCGTAATGAAAAACTGTTTTTT. This gives the protein CASSLGLGARNEKLFF.

J is TRBJ2-5 and V is TRBV10-1, with D possibly TRBD2 on 6 matching bases. In germline, CDR1 is WNHNN, CDR2 SYGVQD (reference sequence). V lost 10 bases, J lost 2 bases, and 14 bases lay in between. This CDR3 comprises 13 residues. Written as DNA, the CDR3 is TGCGCCACCCACCGGGACTTTCAAGAGACCCAGTACTTC. Protein: CATHRDFQETQYF.

This clone was counted once. The genes are TRBV30 and TRBJ1-1, with TRBD1 as a possible D gene (6 bases). V shed 5 bases and J shed 1 base, with 17 bases lying between them. The germline V gene encodes CDR1 GTSNPN and CDR2 SVGIG (reference sequence). This CDR3 has 15 residues. Here the CDR3 reads CAWDAGVTGNTEAFF. In DNA, the CDR3 is TGTGCCTGGGATGCAGGGGTGACTGGGAACACTGAAGCTTTCTTT.

The V and J genes are TRBV19 and TRBJ2-2; D is possibly TRBD2 (5 bases). Trimming stripped 8 bases from V and 6 bases from J, with 7 bases between. CDR3 size: 11 residues. Germline loops: CDR1 LNHDA, CDR2 SQIVND (reference sequence). The CDR3 sequence: CASGSPGELFF. The CDR3 DNA follows: TGTGCCAGTGGGAGTCCCGGGGAGCTGTTTTTT.